These 28 T cell receptor beta chains originate from one sample sequenced in a study of blood T cells in healthy people across ages. A sample-barcoded 5' primer and a J-beta primer mix were used in a second PCR of roughly 7 to 11 cycles. Each CDR3 protein is one row after TCRdb ran MiXCR on the 5' RACE reads. The sample yields hundreds of thousands of distinct CDR3 sequences, about 30% seen once. Sequenced input: blood. The source of these receptors is a woman older than 75 in good health.

There are many counts of this clonotype. The chain joins TRBV6-2 or TRBV6-3 to TRBJ1-2; tentative D call: TRBD1 (6 bases). The V end was cut by 11 bases, the J end by 4 bases, with 20 bases between. Germline V gene sequence: CDR1 MNHEY, CDR2 SVGEGT. The CDR3 runs to 14 residues. The CDR3 loop is CACDKSGGPYGYTF. Here the CDR3 DNA reads TGTGCCTGCGATAAATCCGGGGGCCCCTATGGCTACACCTTC.

This clonotype came up many times. CDR3 in DNA: TGTGCCAGCAGCGCCGGGACAGCCGGACGTAGGAGGGATTCACCCCTCCACTTT. It yields the protein CASSAGTAGRRRDSPLHF. The genes are TRBV12-3 or TRBV12-4 and TRBJ1-6; 7 positions match TRBD1. This CDR3 comprises 18 residues. Unmatched junction bases numbered 19, after V lost 6 bases and J lost 8 bases.

This clonotype was detected only a few times. This chain uses TRBV7-2 with TRBJ1-5; the D gene is possibly TRBD1 (5 bases). Trimming removed 2 bases from V and 3 bases from J, with 17 bases in between. CDR1 is SGHTA and CDR2 is FQGNSA in the germline V gene. The CDR3 is 17 amino acids. DNA for the CDR3: TGTGCCAGCAGCTTAAGTTGGGGGTCCCAAGCCAATCAGCCCCAGCATTTT. Translating it yields CASSLSWGSQANQPQHF.

About this clonotype itself: The limits of the CDR3 on the DNA are not certain, so only TCRdb's listed CDR3 is given. The chain recombines TRBV5-1 with TRBJ1-4. The CDR3 numbers 13 amino acids, ends counted. CDR1 is SGHRS, CDR2 YFSETQ, per germline. CDR3 region: CASSLLEKEKLFF.

The chain is built from TRBV7-3 and TRBJ2-1, with a tentative D call TRBD1 (5 bases). Between the trimmed V and J ends, which lost 5 bases and 8 bases, there was a span of 22 bases. This CDR3 has 16 residues. Germline CDR1 reads SGHTA; CDR2 reads FQGTGA. This CDR3 reads CASSPAKGWAYDEQFF. The CDR3 nucleotides read TGTGCCAGCAGCCCCGCCAAGGGGTGGGCTTACGATGAGCAGTTCTTC.

V usage is TRBV19 and J usage is TRBJ2-2, with 9 bases identical to TRBD1. Looked up from germline, CDR1 is LNHDA and CDR2 is SQIVND (reference sequence). The CDR3 has 14 residues. Germline trimming cut 8 bases from V and 5 bases from J; bases unmatched to any gene: 6. The CDR3 sequence: CASYRGPGTGELFF. CDR3 nucleotides: TGTGCCAGTTACAGGGGGCCGGGGACCGGGGAGCTGTTTTTT.

This clonotype was observed at least ten times. V gene TRBV3-1 combines with J gene TRBJ2-1; tentatively, D is TRBD2 (6 bases). Trimming took off 1 base at V and 1 base at J, with 17 bases between the two ends. From germline, CDR1 is LGHDT and CDR2 YNNKEL (reference sequence). The CDR3 sequence is 18 residues long. The CDR3 DNA reads as TGTGCCAGCAGCCAAGTTATGGCGGGGCCGACTTCCTACAATGAGCAGTTCTTC. Protein sequence: CASSQVMAGPTSYNEQFF.

Ten or more counts support this clonotype. The genes are TRBV4-2 and TRBJ2-1; 9 bases are a match to TRBD1. With V trimmed by 0 bases and J by 5 bases, 5 bases remained unmatched. The CDR3 totals 16 residues. The germline V gene has CDR1 LGHNA and CDR2 YNFKEQ. The CDR3 region is CASSQDRGQGDNEQFF. CDR3 DNA sequence: TGTGCCAGCAGCCAAGATCGGGGACAGGGCGACAATGAGCAGTTCTTC.

This clonotype was seen a handful of times. A read error is possible here, since a much larger clone lies one base away. DNA for the CDR3: TGTGCCACCAGCATCCTAGGACTAGACGAGACCCAGTTCTTC. Amino acid sequence: CATSILGLDETQFF. The gene calls are TRBV15 and TRBJ2-1; TRBD2 matches at 7 bases. Germline V CDR1 and CDR2: LNHNV, YYDKDF (reference sequence). The CDR3 runs 14 residues. V was pared by 4 bases and J by 13 bases, with 13 bases of the junction left unmatched.

This clonotype appeared a few times. The V and J genes are TRBV6-5 and TRBJ2-5; a possible D gene is TRBD2 (5 bases). Trimming shortened V by 2 bases and J by 11 bases, and 21 bases separated the two germline ends. From germline, CDR1 is MNHEY and CDR2 SVGAGI. This CDR3 has 15 residues. Written as DNA, the CDR3 is TGTGCCAGCAGTTACACTCCGGCTACATCTTGGGAGCAGTACTTC. As protein: CASSYTPATSWEQYF.

In its sample, this clonotype was seen a few times. The chain recombines TRBV12-3 or TRBV12-4 with TRBJ2-5, with D maybe TRBD1 (6 bases). CDR3 size: 14 residues. V lost 6 bases and J 0 bases, leaving 11 bases between the germline ends. CDR3 in DNA: TGTGCCAGCAGCCCCGGGACACACCAAGAGACCCAGTACTTC. Protein product: CASSPGTHQETQYF.

The sample holds many counts of this clonotype. V and J are TRBV5-6 and TRBJ1-2; D is uncertain. CDR1 is SGHDT, CDR2 YYEEEE, per germline. Trimming took off 6 bases at V and 0 bases at J, with 15 bases between the two ends. The CDR3 is 15 amino acids. The CDR3 here is CASISLPASNYGYTF. The CDR3 nucleotides are TGTGCCAGCATCTCTCTCCCGGCCTCTAACTATGGCTACACCTTC.

A single count supports this clonotype. V usage is TRBV30 and J usage is TRBJ2-1, with D unresolved. In germline, CDR1 is GTSNPN, CDR2 SVGIG (reference sequence). The CDR3 sequence is 15 residues long. Trimming removed 4 bases at V and 0 bases at J, with 13 bases between. The CDR3 spells CAWKFWASSYNEQFF. The CDR3 DNA reads TGTGCCTGGAAGTTCTGGGCGAGCTCCTACAATGAGCAGTTCTTC. The entire variable domain, with the rest obtained from reference TRBV30 and TRBJ2-1, is as follows: SQTIHQWPATLVQPVGSPLSLECTVEGTSNPNLYWYRQAAGRGLQLLFYSVGIGQISSEVPQNLSASRPQDRQFILSSKKLLLSDSGFYLCAWKFWASSYNEQFFGPGTRLTVL.

The rearrangement joins TRBV5-1 to TRBJ2-3, with 11 bases that match TRBD2. The CDR3 is 17 amino acids. The V gene's germline CDR1 is SGHRS and CDR2 YFSETQ. The V segment lost 3 bases and the J segment 5 bases; nucleotides outside the gene matches: 11. The CDR3 bases are TGCGCCAGCAGCTCTGGCGCGCTAGCGGGGGGAAAAGATACGCAGTATTTT. Amino acids: CASSSGALAGGKDTQYF.

This chain uses TRBV7-8 with TRBJ2-7; D remains unclear. This CDR3 contains 14 residues. Trimming left V 1 base short and J 0 bases short, with 7 bases between. The V gene's germline CDR1 is SGHVS and CDR2 FQNEAQ. The CDR3 region is CASSLGRISYEQYF. CDR3 nucleotide sequence: TGTGCCAGCAGCTTAGGGCGGATCTCCTACGAGCAGTACTTC. The whole variable domain, filled in from reference TRBV7-8 and TRBJ2-7, reads GAGVSQSPRYKVAKRGQDVALRCDPISGHVSLFWYQQALGQGPEFLTYFQNEAQLDKSGLPSDRFFAERPEGSVSTLKIQRTQQEDSAVYLCASSLGRISYEQYFGPGTRLTVT.

The chain is built from TRBV12-3 or TRBV12-4 and TRBJ2-4; D call uncertain. The CDR3 runs 11 residues. The V and J ends lost 3 bases and 5 bases respectively, with 2 bases between them. As DNA, the CDR3 is TGTGCCAGCAGTTTGCAAAACATTCAGTACTTC. Amino acid sequence: CASSLQNIQYF.

The rearrangement uses TRBV3-1 and TRBJ1-4; weak D call: TRBD1 (5 bases). This CDR3 comprises 14 residues. CDR1 is LGHDT and CDR2 is YNNKEL in the germline V gene (reference sequence). V dropped 5 bases and J dropped 10 bases, with 17 bases sitting between them. CDR3 protein: CASSMEQGSGKLFF. The CDR3 region has the DNA TGTGCCAGCAGCATGGAGCAGGGTTCGGGAAAACTGTTTTTT. The full variable domain, in which reference TRBV3-1 and TRBJ1-4 provide the parts outside the CDR3, is DTAVSQTPKYLVTQMGNDKSIKCEQNLGHDTMYWYKQDSKKFLKIMFSYNNKELIINETVPNRFSPKSPDKAHLNLHINSLELGDSAVYFCASSMEQGSGKLFFGSGTQLSVL.

The V call is TRBV28, the J call TRBJ1-2; no clear D gene. V was shortened by 3 bases and J by 7 bases, with 15 bases between the two germline ends. This CDR3 spans 14 amino acids. Germline V gene data show CDR1 as MDHEN and CDR2 as SYDVKM. In DNA form, the CDR3 reads TGTGCCAGCAGTTTCTCCCCCGGGTTAGGTGGCTACACCTTC. It yields the protein CASSFSPGLGGYTF.

A remark on this clonotype: Since a much larger clone is just one base distant, this may be a read error. This chain joins TRBV7-2 and TRBJ2-2; D unresolved. The CDR3 runs to 15 residues. Germline loops: CDR1 SGHTA, CDR2 FQGNSA. CDR3 bases: TGTGCCAGCAGCCGAAATATGGCTAACATCGGGGAGCTGTTTTTT. Encoded protein: CASSRNMANIGELFF.

This clonotype was observed many times. This chain connects TRBV27 to TRBJ1-5, with a tentative D call TRBD1 (6 bases). Germline CDR1 reads MNHEY; CDR2 reads SMNVEV (reference sequence). V lost 3 bases and J lost 3, with 15 bases in between. The CDR3 length is 16 residues. The CDR3 DNA reads as TGTGCCAGCAGTTTTCGAGGAGGGGGGGCCAATCAGCCCCAGCATTTT. It encodes CASSFRGGGANQPQHF.

The CDR3 reads CASSLAPGLGRETQYF. CDR3 nucleotides: TGTGCCAGCAGCTTAGCGCCGGGACTAGGAAGGGAGACCCAGTACTTC. The V gene is TRBV7-3, the J gene TRBJ2-7; 8 bases line up with TRBD2. Gene TRBJ2-5 matches the end of the DNA better, so the J call may be wrong. CDR1 and CDR2 (germline): SGHTA, FQGTGA. The CDR3 is 16 residues long.

This clonotype was detected only a few times. At one boundary the junction diverges from the germline segment, which might be a read error. The genes are TRBV6-2 or TRBV6-3 and TRBJ1-2, with TRBD1 matching over 11 bases. The V gene's germline CDR1 is MNHEY and CDR2 SVGEGT. The CDR3 sequence is 15 residues long. The CDR3 DNA follows: TGTGCCTGCAGGCCCCCCGGGACAGGGGGTGATGGCTACACCTTC. This codes for CACRPPGTGGDGYTF.

The V and J genes are TRBV6-1 and TRBJ1-3, with unresolved D. The length of the CDR3 is 18 residues. The V gene lost 6 bases and the J gene lost 0 bases, with 21 bases spanning the gap. The germline V gene has CDR1 MNHNS and CDR2 SASEGT. The CDR3 bases are TGTGCCAGCAGGAGCCACCCTTCGGGGAGGGACTCTGGAAACACCATATATTTT. This sequence encodes CASRSHPSGRDSGNTIYF.

Comments on this clonotype: A much larger clone lies a single base off, so this may be a read error. The CDR3 region is CSARWQGEADAQYF. As DNA, the CDR3 is TGCAGTGCTAGATGGCAGGGGGAGGCAGATGCGCAGTATTTT. The genes are TRBV20-1 and TRBJ2-3; possibly TRBD1 for D (7 bases). Germline lookup yields CDR1 DFQATT and CDR2 SNEGSKA (reference sequence). This CDR3 region has 14 residues.

This clonotype occurred a few times. V and J are TRBV20-1 and TRBJ2-6; perhaps TRBD2 as D (5 bases). V lost 0 bases, J lost 1 base, and 10 bases lay in between. This CDR3 has 16 residues. The germline V gene has CDR1 DFQATT and CDR2 SNEGSKA (reference sequence). DNA of the CDR3: TGCAGTGCTAGAGACCGGGGAAAGTCTGGGGCCAACGTCCTGACTTTC. Amino acid sequence: CSARDRGKSGANVLTF.

This clonotype was seen only a few times. V and J are TRBV18 and TRBJ2-7; maybe TRBD1 (5 bases). Germline assignment: CDR1 KGHSH and CDR2 LQKENI. With 5 bases removed from V and 3 bases from J, the gap between germline ends came to 14 bases. This CDR3 is 14 amino acids long. CDR3 region: CASSNKWQGYEQYF. The CDR3 DNA reads TGTGCCAGCTCAAATAAATGGCAGGGCTACGAGCAGTACTTC.

This clonotype was found many times. The rearrangement uses TRBV27 and TRBJ2-1; 7 bases are shared with TRBD1. CDR1 and CDR2 (germline): MNHEY, SMNVEV (reference sequence). J lost 6 bases, V lost 6 bases, and 5 bases had no gene match. This CDR3 has 13 amino acids. The CDR3 DNA reads TGTGCCAGCAGGACAGGGATGGGCAATGAGCAGTTCTTC. Translated, it gives CASRTGMGNEQFF.

The rearrangement joins TRBV5-4 to TRBJ2-5, with D perhaps given as TRBD1 or TRBD2 (5 bases each). The last part of the DNA fits TRBJ2-7 better; the J call may be wrong. The CDR3 runs 13 residues. Germline loops: CDR1 SGHNT, CDR2 YYREEE (reference sequence). Here the CDR3 DNA reads TGTGCCAGCAGCACCAACTGGGACGCCGAGCAGTACTTC. Residues: CASSTNWDAEQYF.